Listed here are 22 T cell receptor beta chains from one sample, sequenced in a study of T cell responses to AZD1222 COVID-19 vaccine. Sequencing was performed with immunoSEQ multiplex PCR; in TCRdb, only in-frame clones are kept and a portion is missing. Of 100,000 to 150,000 clones listed, less than 95% are singletons. The sequencing used peripheral blood, collected on day 0 of MenACWY control vaccination. The receptors shown here come from an adult in good health.

The V and J genes are TRBV11-2 and TRBJ2-1; 7 bases fit TRBD2. V trimming: 3 bases; J trimming: 8 bases; junction bases outside the gene matches: 10. CDR1 and CDR2 from the germline V gene are SGHAT and FQNNGV. The CDR3 is 15 amino acids. The CDR3 DNA reads as TGTGCCAGCAGCTTGAAGGTTGGGAGGGCGCATGAGCAGTTCTTC. This encodes CASSLKVGRAHEQFF. Filled out from reference TRBV11-2 and TRBJ2-1, the complete variable domain reads EAGVAQSPRYKIIEKRQSVAFWCNPISGHATLYWYQQILGQGPKLLIQFQNNGVVDDSQLPKDRFSAERLKGVDSTLKIQPAKLEDSAVYLCASSLKVGRAHEQFFGPGTRLTVL.

This chain joins TRBV19 and TRBJ2-1; D remains ambiguous. Trimming left V 2 bases short and J 9 bases short, with 17 bases between. The CDR3 has 15 residues. CDR1 LNHDA and CDR2 SQIVND come from the germline V gene (reference sequence). CDR3 residues: CASSISPSRSAEQFF. CDR3 nucleotides: TGTGCCAGTAGTATATCCCCCTCCCGGAGCGCTGAGCAGTTCTTC.

The rearrangement links TRBV7-9 to TRBJ1-6; no reliable D call. CDR3 length: 12 amino acids. Germline values: CDR1 SEHNR, CDR2 FQNEAQ (reference sequence). Trimming left V 5 bases short and J 9 bases short, with 8 bases between. The CDR3 DNA is TGTGCCAGCAGCCGAGGAGGTTCACCCCTCCACTTT. This gives the protein CASSRGGSPLHF.

The chain recombines TRBV29-1 with TRBJ1-1, with D possibly matching TRBD1 (6 bases). CDR1 SQVTM and CDR2 ANQGSEA come from the germline V gene. The CDR3 is made up of 12 amino acids. V lost 0 bases to trimming and J lost 10 bases, with 12 bases between them. As DNA, the CDR3 is TGCAGCGTTGAAGATAACCACAGGGCAGCTTTCTTT. Its protein is CSVEDNHRAAFF.

This clone was seen a single time. The gene calls are TRBV10-2 and TRBJ2-1; D not certain. Germline CDR1 and CDR2: WSHSY and SAAADI. Between the trimmed V and J ends, which lost 4 bases and 0 bases, there was a span of 13 bases. The CDR3 consists of 16 residues. CDR3 in amino acids: CASSGFVASSYNEQFF. The CDR3 region has the DNA TGCGCCAGCAGTGGATTCGTTGCGAGCTCCTACAATGAGCAGTTCTTC.

The gene calls are TRBV5-5 and TRBJ2-3; D gene unclear. The V end lost 0 bases, the J end lost 4 bases, and 6 bases lay between the germline ends. In germline, CDR1 is SGHKS, CDR2 YYEKEE (reference sequence). This CDR3 is built from 13 residues. In nucleotides, the CDR3 is TGTGCCAGCAGCTTGGAGTTGGCAGATACGCAGTATTTT. Amino acid sequence: CASSLELADTQYF.

This chain links TRBV5-4 with TRBJ2-1; no reliable D call. This CDR3 has 13 amino acids. Germline CDR1 SGHNT, CDR2 YYREEE (reference sequence). V was pared by 5 bases and J by 1 base, with 7 bases between. CDR3 amino acids: CASSATSYNEQFF. In nucleotides, the CDR3 is TGTGCCAGCAGTGCGACATCCTACAATGAGCAGTTCTTC.

The J gene is TRBJ1-4, the V gene TRBV7-9; D gene ambiguous. Germline-derived CDR1 and CDR2 are SEHNR and FQNEAQ (reference sequence). The CDR3 has 13 amino acids. V lost 0 bases, J lost 8 bases, and 7 bases lay in between. The DNA of the CDR3 is TGTGCCAGCAGCTTAGCGGGTGGCGAAAAACTGTTTTTT. Amino acids: CASSLAGGEKLFF.

The chain recombines TRBV12-3 or TRBV12-4 with TRBJ1-2; 9 positions agree with TRBD1. Trimming cost V 3 bases and J 6 bases; bases outside gene matches: 2. The CDR3 has 13 residues. In DNA form, the CDR3 reads TGTGCCAGCAGTTTCTGGGACAGGGATGGCTACACCTTC. Protein product: CASSFWDRDGYTF.

This clone came up a few times. This sequence joins TRBV19 and TRBJ2-2, with 12 nucleotides matching TRBD2. The trim removed 4 bases at V and 5 bases at J, leaving 8 bases unmatched. This CDR3 is built from 17 residues. Germline loops: CDR1 LNHDA, CDR2 SQIVND (reference sequence). The DNA for the CDR3 is TGTGCCAGTAGTAGGCGGGCTAGCGGGAGGGAGACCGGGGAGCTGTTTTTT. This codes for CASSRRASGRETGELFF.

This rearrangement joins TRBV7-2 to TRBJ2-7, with 7 bases matching TRBD2. The trim removed 4 bases at V and 6 bases at J, leaving 6 bases unmatched. In germline, CDR1 is SGHTA, CDR2 FQGNSA. This CDR3 contains 13 residues. The CDR3 spells CASSSGLPGEQYF. CDR3 DNA: TGTGCCAGCAGCTCGGGACTACCAGGCGAGCAGTACTTC.

For the CDR3, the DNA is TGCGCCAGCAGCTTGGGGCGCTCCGACCCTACTGAAGCTTTCTTT. Its translation is CASSLGRSDPTEAFF. This chain joins TRBV5-1 and TRBJ1-1; the D is unclear. From germline, CDR1 is SGHRS and CDR2 YFSETQ. The CDR3 has 15 amino acids. V lost 0 bases to trimming and J lost 5 bases, with 14 bases between them.

The chain uses TRBV29-1 and TRBJ2-1; 9 bases match TRBD2. This CDR3 has 13 amino acids. Trimming removed 4 bases from V and 3 bases from J; junction bases left unmatched: 1. Germline V gives CDR1 SQVTM, CDR2 ANQGSEA. CDR3 amino acids: CSVGSGSYNEQFF. The CDR3 coding sequence is TGCAGCGTTGGTAGCGGGAGCTACAATGAGCAGTTCTTC.

Here the CDR3 reads CALRGQGNTEAFF. As DNA, the CDR3 is TGTGCCCTCCGGGGACAGGGAAACACTGAAGCTTTCTTT. This chain joins TRBV19 and TRBJ1-1, with TRBD1 identical over 9 bases. This CDR3 is built from 13 residues. V shed 11 bases, J shed 2 bases, and the junction held 6 bases outside the gene matches. Germline CDR1 LNHDA, CDR2 SQIVND (reference sequence).

The rearrangement joins TRBV7-2 to TRBJ2-3, with TRBD2 as a possible D gene (7 bases). CDR3 length: 17 amino acids. Germline lookup yields CDR1 SGHTA and CDR2 FQGNSA. Trimming took 1 base from V and 2 from J, leaving 16 bases between them. Here the CDR3 reads CASSLVRGGADTDTQYF. CDR3 in DNA: TGTGCCAGCAGCTTAGTGAGAGGGGGGGCTGACACAGATACGCAGTATTTT. Full variable domain (missing parts from reference TRBV7-2 and TRBJ2-3): GAGVSQSPSNKVTEKGKDVELRCDPISGHTALYWYRQSLGQGLEFLIYFQGNSAPDKSGLPSDRFSAERTGGSVSTLTIQRTQQEDSAVYLCASSLVRGGADTDTQYFGPGTRLTVL.

The rearrangement uses TRBV19 and TRBJ2-7; 13 bases agree with TRBD2. Germline V lookup: CDR1 LNHDA, CDR2 SQIVND (reference sequence). This CDR3 is built from 13 residues. The J segment lost 6 bases and the V segment lost 8 bases, leaving 4 bases of the junction unmatched. The CDR3 DNA reads as TGTGCCAGTTCAACTAGCGGGAGGGCCGAGCAGTACTTC. Translated, it gives CASSTSGRAEQYF.

The chain carries TRBV10-3 and TRBJ1-2; TRBD1 is a possible D gene (6 bases). Germline V gene lookup returns CDR1 ENHRY and CDR2 SYGVKD. The CDR3 contains 15 residues. The ends were cut back, 7 bases at V and 0 bases at J, with 15 bases in the middle. The CDR3 DNA is TGTGCCATCACTGGGCCGGGACAATCTAACTATGGCTACACCTTC. Translated: CAITGPGQSNYGYTF.

V and J are TRBV7-9 and TRBJ1-1; 9 bases are shared with TRBD1. Germline V gene lookup returns CDR1 SEHNR and CDR2 FQNEAQ (reference sequence). The ends lost 5 bases at V and 1 base at J; junction bases unmatched: 11. CDR3 length equals 17 residues. CDR3 nucleotide sequence: TGTGCCAGCAGCCCACCGCCGGGACAGGGAGGGAACACTGAAGCTTTCTTT. Encoded protein: CASSPPPGQGGNTEAFF.

The chain combines TRBV11-2 with TRBJ2-6; TRBD1 is a possible D gene (6 bases). The V and J ends lost 3 bases and 2 bases respectively, with 11 bases between them. The CDR3 totals 16 residues. Per germline, CDR1 SGHAT and CDR2 FQNNGV. CDR3 DNA sequence: TGTGCCAGCAGCTTGAGGGGGACACCTGGGGCCAACGTCCTGACTTTC. It is translated as CASSLRGTPGANVLTF.

V is TRBV5-6 and J is TRBJ2-1; a possible D gene is TRBD1 (6 bases). The CDR3 has 13 residues. The germline CDR1 and CDR2 sequences are SGHDT and YYEEEE. Trimming stripped 3 bases from V and 7 bases from J, with 11 bases between. The CDR3 coding sequence is TGTGCCAGCAGCTGGGGGCGGGTAAATGAGCAGTTCTTC. Translation gives CASSWGRVNEQFF. Full variable domain (remainder filled in from reference TRBV5-6 and TRBJ2-1): DAGVTQSPTHLIKTRGQQVTLRCSPKSGHDTVSWYQQALGQGPQFIFQYYEEEERQRGNFPDRFSGHQFPNYSSELNVNALLLGDSALYLCASSWGRVNEQFFGPGTRLTVL.

The chain recombines TRBV7-9 with TRBJ2-1, with D possibly TRBD1 on 6 matching bases. The CDR3 spans 16 residues. Trimming cost V 5 bases and J 0 bases, with 14 bases left between them. From germline, CDR1 is SEHNR and CDR2 FQNEAQ (reference sequence). For the CDR3, the DNA is TGTGCCAGCAGCCCTTGGACAGTGCCCTCCTACAATGAGCAGTTCTTC. Residues: CASSPWTVPSYNEQFF. Based on the CDR3 plus reference TRBV7-9 and TRBJ2-1, the full variable domain is DTGVSQNPRHKITKRGQNVTFRCDPISEHNRLYWYRQTLGQGPEFLTYFQNEAQLEKSRLLSDRFSAERPKGSFSTLEIQRTEQGDSAMYLCASSPWTVPSYNEQFFGPGTRLTVL.

The V call is TRBV6-5, the J call TRBJ1-4, with TRBD1 matching 8 bases. The V segment lost 6 bases and the J segment 8 bases; nucleotides outside the gene matches: 8. CDR1 is MNHEY and CDR2 is SVGAGI in the germline V gene. CDR3 size: 14 residues. The CDR3 protein is CASSRGQGREKLFF. The DNA of the CDR3 is TGTGCCAGCAGCCGAGGACAGGGAAGAGAAAAACTGTTTTTT.